This T cell receptor (beta chain) was obtained from a study of CD8+ T cells in alopecia areata. It was cDNA, reverse transcribed from extracted RNA, that served as the sequencing template. Profiled with immunoSEQ multiplex PCR; TCRdb holds only in-frame clones, not every one. In the table there are 95,000 to 100,000 clones, around 60% of which are singletons. As for treatment: oral pan-JAK inhibitor, 5-10 mg twice daily. Only one count was recorded for this clone. The CDR3 consists of 15 residues. V was clipped by 4 bases and J by 4 bases; unmatched bases: 6. Germline V gene lookup returns CDR1 MGHRA and CDR2 YSYEKL.

This sequence was found in a human donor with alopecia areata. This specimen consisted of CD8+ T cells sorted from blood, obtained at week 4, from a patient treated with tofacitinib. The chain employs TRBV4-1 and TRBJ2-7, with TRBD1 matching over 11 bases. The CDR3 is CASSPTGTGGYEQYF. CDR3 DNA sequence: TGCGCCAGCAGCCCTACCGGGACAGGGGGATACGAGCAGTACTTC.